Listed below are T cell receptor beta chains from one sample, sequenced in a study of T cells after yellow fever vaccination. One entry per CDR3 protein results from TCRdb running MiXCR on the 5' RACE reads. The table has 450,000 to 600,000 distinct CDR3 sequences, around a sixth seen once. The sample here was PBMCs, taken 5 days after the first yellow fever vaccination. The receptor set was obtained from a man aged 18 to 29 who received the YFV17D yellow fever vaccine. The CDR3 runs from the conserved cysteine through the conserved F or W.

v_gene	j_gene	CDR3aa
TRBV11-2	TRBJ2-1	CASSLGTRSYNEQFF
TRBV15	TRBJ1-5	CATRASGTGNQPQHF
TRBV12-3/TRBV12-4	TRBJ1-5	CASRPEPGRNQPQHF
TRBV7-3	TRBJ1-1	CASSLIPRDTEAFF
TRBV12-3/TRBV12-4	TRBJ2-3	CASSLSGASPDTQYF
TRBV7-3	TRBJ2-1	CASSLNRLNNEQFF
TRBV27	TRBJ2-7	CATRGGDRLNEQYF
TRBV6-6	TRBJ2-2	CASGQQNTGELFF
TRBV6-1	TRBJ2-3	CASSDKRPLFTDTQYF
TRBV11-1	TRBJ2-1	CASSPRTSGGPSYNEQFF
TRBV4-3	TRBJ1-1	CASTIGHPGDTEAFF
TRBV10-3	TRBJ2-5	CAISQRGTGETQYF
TRBV12-5	TRBJ2-7	CASGSGTGIHEQYF
TRBV6-5	TRBJ1-1	CASSYSVWTENTEAFF
TRBV5-1	TRBJ1-1	CASSSTGWNTEAFF
TRBV20-1	TRBJ1-2	CSARQLLTGALNYGYTF
TRBV10-3	TRBJ2-3	CAISEKAGGQDTQYF
TRBV20-1	TRBJ2-3	CSVRSGASDTQYF
TRBV4-1	TRBJ2-5	CASSQAGEKTQYF
TRBV25-1	TRBJ1-3	CASSESHQGAGNTIYF
TRBV5-1	TRBJ2-7	CASSWTLAGGAYEQYF
TRBV20-1	TRBJ1-1	CSARVVGPSVAEAFF
TRBV12-3/TRBV12-4	TRBJ2-7	CASSLETRRTESLSYEQYF
TRBV4-1	TRBJ1-5	CASSQRAVSNQPQHF
TRBV12-3/TRBV12-4	TRBJ2-3	CASSIRLRGLLRRLSDTQYF
TRBV11-2	TRBJ2-5	CASSLEYGGETQYF
TRBV6-2/TRBV6-3	TRBJ2-5	CASSYPSSGGPRETQYF
TRBV7-9	TRBJ2-4	CASNSGPIQYF
TRBV20-1	TRBJ2-1	CSARDNYPPGCYF
TRBV4-1	TRBJ2-1	CASSQLGWGNEQFF
TRBV3-1	TRBJ1-1	CASSHLLGAEAFF
TRBV4-3	TRBJ1-2	CASSQEQTGINYGYTF
TRBV19	TRBJ2-3	CASSSGRGPTDTQYF
TRBV5-1	TRBJ2-6	CASSVVPGANVLTF
TRBV28	TRBJ2-1	CASRLTSGGRHEQFF
TRBV20-1	TRBJ2-1	CSANDLGLAGGPSFSEQFF
TRBV18	TRBJ1-4	CASSPLGTGSTTNEKLFF
TRBV20-1	TRBJ1-6	CSASETGGSPLHF
TRBV12-3/TRBV12-4	TRBJ2-7	CASSFLVHYEQYF
TRBV11-2	TRBJ2-3	CASSLGALDGNTQYF
TRBV4-1	TRBJ2-1	CASSRRQGFIDNEQFF
TRBV12-3/TRBV12-4	TRBJ1-1	CASSSGPEAFF
TRBV20-1	TRBJ1-6	CCASRSGTFYNSPLHF
TRBV30	TRBJ2-1	CAWSERPGVSYNEQFF
TRBV5-1	TRBJ2-6	CASSLESGSGANVLTF
TRBV10-1	TRBJ1-1	CASSPGQGTTEAFF
TRBV20-1	TRBJ2-6	CSARARLAGYSGANVLTF
TRBV5-1	TRBJ1-4	CASSWGGGAKFGKLFF